This entry is about one TCR beta chain. These data are taken from a study of cytotoxic CD8 clonotypes in ibrutinib-treated CLL. Study overall: By median roughly 74 months, about twelve had progressed and around 15 stayed remitted; responses had been 2 complete and around 24 partial. Response sampling came at median around eleven months of treatment, ranging about 6 to 36 months. Averaging across samples gave approximately 260,000 productive templates and fewer than 100,000 productive rearrangements.

Deep sequencing aimed at 1 in 200,000 to 1 in 1 million T cells' resolution. Some clones are missing from TCRdb's copy, which holds only in-frame ones; the method was immunoSEQ multiplex PCR. The profile shows approximately 210,000 clones, over 60% of them singletons. Sequences were derived from PBMCs, sampled after 24 months of ibrutinib treatment. This clonotype originated in a human donor with chronic lymphocytic leukemia.

The CDR3 DNA reads TGTGCCAGCAGTTACGGGACAGGCAATCAGCCCCAGCATTTT. Protein: CASSYGTGNQPQHF. J is TRBJ1-5 and V is TRBV6-5; 7 bases map to TRBD1. J lost 2 bases, V lost 2 bases, and 0 bases had no gene match. Germline V lookup: CDR1 MNHEY, CDR2 SVGAGI. This CDR3 is built from 14 residues.